This note documents a single T cell receptor (beta chain) sequence. Germline assignment: CDR1 LGHNT and CDR2 FRNRAP. The length of the CDR3 is 14 residues. V was cut by 0 bases and J by 12 bases, with 15 bases left in between. Per the original methods: Amplification from reference gene primers served as the basis for estimated nucleated cell counts. Clones were read by immunoSEQ multiplex PCR, and TCRdb kept only the in-frame ones, dropping some. V and J calls plus clone size are reproduced from that table; the DNA served to infer D and trimming. This sample has about 190,000 clones, with 88% found just once. This sample was included in a study of blood T cell repertoires in COVID-19. The overall study: Some COVID-19 samples were acute and others convalescent; all came from the United States, Italy and Spain. PBMCs, B-cell-depleted T cells, or T cells were the source of the cDNA or gDNA that made up the material.

The rearrangement joins TRBV12-5 to TRBJ2-1; perhaps TRBD1 as D (5 bases). The sequenced sample was peripheral blood. This TCR was sampled from a middle-aged man with active or convalescent COVID-19. The CDR3 sequence: CASGLVHQQEMQFF. The CDR3 DNA is TGTGCTAGTGGTTTGGTCCACCAACAGGAGATGCAGTTCTTC.